What follows are 30 T cell receptor beta chains derived from one specimen sequenced in a study of T-cell reconstitution after alpha-beta-depleted transplantation in children. Preparation of the TCRbeta library involved a method that used unique molecular identifiers. TCRdb recomputed calls from the PCR reads with MiXCR, one row per CDR3 protein. The sample includes over 200,000 distinct CDR3 sequences, about a sixth of them seen just once. The specimen comprised PBMCs, mostly from graft donor cells, sampled 360 days after TCRalphabeta/CD19-depleted stem cell transplant. The receptor source for this set is a male patient between 2 and 15 years old who had a stem cell transplant for acute lymphoblastic leukemia, so the T cells may come from the graft donor.

This chain links TRBV6-1 with TRBJ1-1; the match to TRBD1 covers 8 bases. With 7 bases clipped from V and 9 bases from J, the junction kept 16 bases outside the gene matches. CDR1 is MNHNS, CDR2 SASEGT, per germline. The CDR3 length is 15 residues. CDR3 bases: TGTGCCAGCACCGAGCCCCCGGGACAGGCCGCACAAGCTTTCTTT. Translation gives CASTEPPGQAAQAFF.

This clonotype was observed a handful of times. The chain couples TRBV5-1 to TRBJ2-5; 7 positions match TRBD2. The V segment lost 4 bases and the J segment 5 bases; nucleotides outside the gene matches: 5. CDR3 length: 13 amino acids. CDR1 and CDR2 (germline): SGHRS, YFSETQ. In nucleotides, the CDR3 is TGCGCCAGCAGCCGGACTAGGAGGGAGACCCAGTACTTC. Protein product: CASSRTRRETQYF.

In its sample, this clonotype was seen a few times. The CDR3 reads CASSQDTLETQYF. For the CDR3, the DNA is TGCGCCAGCAGCCAAGATACTTTAGAGACCCAGTACTTC. The chain uses TRBV4-3 and TRBJ2-5; no reliable D call. CDR1 is LGHNA and CDR2 is YSLEER in the germline V gene. V was clipped by 0 bases and J by 4 bases, with 6 bases between them. The CDR3 is 13 residues long.

In its sample, this clonotype was seen many times. The chain has TRBV10-3 and TRBJ2-3; D gene ambiguous. Trimming took off 9 bases at V and 2 bases at J, with 6 bases between the two ends. The CDR3 loop spans 11 amino acids. Germline V gene lookup returns CDR1 ENHRY and CDR2 SYGVKD. The CDR3 DNA sequence: TGTGCCATTGGGTTCACAGATACGCAGTATTTT. This translates into CAIGFTDTQYF.

This clonotype occurred a few times. The gene calls are TRBV10-2 and TRBJ2-1; 7 bases are a match to TRBD2. In germline, CDR1 is WSHSY, CDR2 SAAADI. The V segment lost 3 bases and the J segment 0 bases; nucleotides outside the gene matches: 8. The CDR3 is made up of 17 amino acids. The CDR3: CASSDPPLANSYNEQFF. The CDR3 region has the DNA TGCGCCAGCAGTGATCCTCCACTAGCGAACTCCTACAATGAGCAGTTCTTC.

This chain connects TRBV28 to TRBJ2-4, with D possibly TRBD2 on 5 matching bases. Germline V gives CDR1 MDHEN, CDR2 SYDVKM. This CDR3 has 11 residues. V lost 8 bases and J 8 bases, leaving 10 bases between the germline ends. CDR3 in amino acids: CASLGLDIQYF. CDR3 coding DNA: TGTGCCAGCCTCGGACTTGACATTCAGTACTTC.

This clonotype was recorded a few times. The chain is built from TRBV2 and TRBJ2-1; no definite D call. Per the germline V gene, CDR1 is SNHLY and CDR2 is FYNNEI. V was pared by 0 bases and J by 12 bases, with 9 bases between. The CDR3 sequence is 12 residues long. The DNA for the CDR3 is TGTGCCAGCAGTGAAGCAAGGGAAGGGCAGTTCTTC. This codes for CASSEAREGQFF.

The chain joins TRBV6-4 to TRBJ2-3; D not resolved. Germline loops: CDR1 MRHNA, CDR2 SNTAGT. V shed 7 bases and J shed 2 bases, with 19 bases lying between them. The CDR3 consists of 16 residues. DNA of the CDR3: TGTGCCAGCATCAAAAACGCCTGGGATCACACAGATACGCAGTATTTT. Translating gives CASIKNAWDHTDTQYF.

The chain couples TRBV7-6 to TRBJ2-7; D unclear. The CDR3 is made up of 13 amino acids. The germline CDR1 and CDR2 sequences are SGHVS and FNYEAQ. Trimming cost V 5 bases and J 8 bases, with 16 bases left between them. The CDR3 nucleotides read TGTGCCAGCAGCCTAAATGGTCGAATCCAGCAGTACTTC. It encodes CASSLNGRIQQYF.

V is TRBV6-1 and J is TRBJ1-1; D ambiguous. Germline CDR1 reads MNHNS; CDR2 reads SASEGT. Trimming left V 4 bases short and J 3 bases short, with 12 bases between. The CDR3 runs to 14 residues. The CDR3: CASSAPGFHTEAFF. The CDR3, as DNA: TGTGCCAGCAGTGCCCCGGGTTTTCACACTGAAGCTTTCTTT.

This clonotype turned up a few times. DNA of the CDR3: TGCGCCAGCAGGAAGACAGGGGAGGGCACAGATACGCAGTATTTT. Its translation: CASRKTGEGTDTQYF. The rearrangement joins TRBV10-2 to TRBJ2-3, with 8 nucleotides matching TRBD1. The CDR3 is made up of 15 amino acids. In germline, CDR1 is WSHSY, CDR2 SAAADI. V lost 6 bases, J lost 1 base, and 6 bases stayed unmatched.

The table lists this clonotype with many counts. J is TRBJ1-4 and V is TRBV5-1, with D possibly being TRBD1 (5 bases). V gave up 3 bases and J gave up 8 bases, with 14 bases separating them. Germline-derived CDR1 and CDR2 are SGHRS and YFSETQ. CDR3 length: 14 residues. CDR3: CASSYWDRGEKLFF. In nucleotides, the CDR3 is TGCGCCAGCAGCTACTGGGACCGAGGAGAAAAACTGTTTTTT.

This clonotype was detected only a few times. The J gene is TRBJ1-1, the V gene TRBV12-3 or TRBV12-4; D is uncertain. Trimming cost V 10 bases and J 4 bases, with 13 bases left between them. The CDR3 totals 12 residues. The CDR3 nucleotides read TGTGCCACCCGGGCCACCAGCACTGAAGCTTTCTTT. It is translated as CATRATSTEAFF.

This clonotype has more than one count but fewer than ten. The rearrangement joins TRBV11-3 to TRBJ2-3; 11 bases line up with TRBD2. J was trimmed by 6 bases and V by 1 base; bases with no gene match: 9. Germline V lookup: CDR1 SGHNT, CDR2 YENEEA. The CDR3 is 17 residues long. The DNA for the CDR3 is TGTGCCAGCAGCTTAGGTAGACTAGCGGGGCCCCGGGATACGCAGTATTTT. Residues: CASSLGRLAGPRDTQYF.

The rearrangement joins TRBV7-9 to TRBJ1-2, with TRBD1 identical over 9 bases. The ends lost 5 bases at V and 2 bases at J; junction bases unmatched: 6. Germline assignment: CDR1 SEHNR and CDR2 FQNEAQ (reference sequence). This CDR3 is built from 15 residues. The CDR3 DNA follows: TGTGCCAGCAGCGCGGGCGGACAGGGGAACTATGGCTACACCTTC. Encoded protein: CASSAGGQGNYGYTF.

This sequence joins TRBV6-2 or TRBV6-3 and TRBJ2-2; TRBD2 agrees at 9 bases. J lost 4 bases, V lost 0 bases, and 6 bases had no gene match. Germline values: CDR1 MNHEY, CDR2 SVGEGT. The CDR3 has 17 residues. The CDR3 loop is CASSYSGGGAATGELFF. The DNA of the CDR3 is TGTGCCAGCAGTTACTCCGGCGGGGGGGCCGCCACCGGGGAGCTGTTTTTT.

This clonotype was detected a few times. V usage is TRBV10-3 and J usage is TRBJ2-1; D ambiguous. V dropped 3 bases and J dropped 8 bases, with 8 bases sitting between them. CDR3 length: 12 residues. CDR1 and CDR2 from the germline V gene are ENHRY and SYGVKD. The CDR3 nucleotides read TGTGCCATCAGTGACAGGCCCGATGAGCAGTTCTTC. Protein sequence: CAISDRPDEQFF.

A few counts support this clonotype. The chain carries TRBV20-1 and TRBJ2-5; TRBD2 agrees at 10 bases. This CDR3 spans 15 amino acids. In germline, CDR1 is DFQATT, CDR2 SNEGSKA (reference sequence). J lost 2 bases, V lost 5 bases, and 8 bases had no gene match. The DNA of the CDR3 is TGCAGTGCTGGAGCGGGGGGGAATCTACAAGAGACCCAGTACTTC. Translation gives CSAGAGGNLQETQYF.

In nucleotides, the CDR3 is TGTGCCAGCAGCCCTACAGGGGGCGCCTACAATGAGCAGTTCTTC. Its translation: CASSPTGGAYNEQFF. The V gene is TRBV7-6, the J gene TRBJ2-1, with 9 bases identical to TRBD1. The CDR3 sequence is 15 residues long. The trim removed 5 bases at V and 2 bases at J, leaving 4 bases unmatched. From germline, CDR1 is SGHVS and CDR2 FNYEAQ.

This chain connects TRBV7-9 to TRBJ2-7, with 9 bases identical to TRBD1. Trimming removed 4 bases from V and 0 bases from J; junction bases left unmatched: 7. Germline lookup yields CDR1 SEHNR and CDR2 FQNEAQ (reference sequence). CDR3 length: 16 residues. CDR3 in DNA: TGTGCCAGCAGCTCCCCCGACAGGGGGAGCTCCTACGAGCAGTACTTC. Amino acids: CASSSPDRGSSYEQYF.

There are a few counts of this clonotype. V is TRBV20-1 and J is TRBJ1-2; D is unclear. CDR3 length: 15 residues. V lost 0 bases and J 6 bases, leaving 17 bases between the germline ends. Germline loops: CDR1 DFQATT, CDR2 SNEGSKA (reference sequence). CDR3 region: CSARDIAATSDGYTF. The DNA of the CDR3 is TGCAGTGCTAGAGATATAGCCGCAACCAGTGATGGCTACACCTTC.

The chain uses TRBV5-1 and TRBJ2-1; unclear D gene. Germline CDR1 SGHRS, CDR2 YFSETQ. V shed 0 bases and J shed 8 bases, with 24 bases lying between them. CDR3 length: 18 amino acids. The DNA for the CDR3 is TGCGCCAGCAGCTTGGTCCTATGGAGAGTCACCTCCGAACATGAGCAGTTCTTC. Amino acids: CASSLVLWRVTSEHEQFF.

In this sample, this clonotype turned up many times. This chain uses TRBV5-6 with TRBJ2-3; D might be TRBD1 or TRBD2, each matching 5 bases. Germline V gene lookup returns CDR1 SGHDT and CDR2 YYEEEE. Trimming pared 0 bases from V and 0 bases from J, leaving 11 bases between. This CDR3 region has 16 residues. CDR3 coding DNA: TGTGCCAGCAGCTTGGTTCCCTGGGGGAGCACAGATACGCAGTATTTT. Translation gives CASSLVPWGSTDTQYF.

V usage is TRBV20-1 and J usage is TRBJ2-1, with 12 nucleotides matching TRBD2. The CDR3 has 17 amino acids. Trimming removed 0 bases from V and 10 bases from J; junction bases left unmatched: 13. Per germline, CDR1 DFQATT and CDR2 SNEGSKA (reference sequence). The DNA of the CDR3 is TGCAGTGCTAGAGACTCCACATCTAGCGGGAGGGGAAGGGAGCAGTTCTTC. This translates into CSARDSTSSGRGREQFF.

The sample holds a few counts of this clonotype. V is TRBV5-1 and J is TRBJ1-4; D not certain. Germline V CDR1 and CDR2: SGHRS, YFSETQ. This CDR3 is 15 amino acids long. V lost 4 bases and J lost 0, with 10 bases in between. In DNA, the CDR3 is TGCGCCAGCAGCCCCTGGGTTGCAACTAATGAAAAACTGTTTTTT. Encoded protein: CASSPWVATNEKLFF. The full variable domain, with the rest looked up from reference TRBV5-1 and TRBJ1-4, is KAGVTQTPRYLIKTRGQQVTLSCSPISGHRSVSWYQQTPGQGLQFLFEYFSETQRNKGNFPGRFSGRQFSNSRSEMNVSTLELGDSALYLCASSPWVATNEKLFFGSGTQLSVL.

This clonotype has only a few counts. J is TRBJ1-5 and V is TRBV12-3 or TRBV12-4; D remains unclear. The CDR3 runs 13 residues. With 6 bases removed from V and 8 bases from J, the gap between germline ends came to 14 bases. The DNA for the CDR3 is TGTGCCAGCAGCTCTCGGGAGACTAAGCCCCAGCATTTT. Amino acid sequence: CASSSRETKPQHF.

J is TRBJ2-6 and V is TRBV2; no clear D gene. The CDR3 contains 15 residues. V was cut by 3 bases and J by 0 bases, with 6 bases left in between. In germline, CDR1 is SNHLY, CDR2 FYNNEI. CDR3 region: CASSEGLSGANVLTF. In DNA form, the CDR3 reads TGTGCCAGCAGTGAGGGCCTCTCTGGGGCCAACGTCCTGACTTTC.

The chain joins TRBV10-3 to TRBJ1-3; the D is unclear. CDR1 and CDR2 from the germline V gene are ENHRY and SYGVKD. This CDR3 has 16 residues. Trimming pared 9 bases from V and 0 bases from J, leaving 18 bases between. This CDR3 reads CAIHRSTVDSGNTIYF. CDR3 coding DNA: TGTGCCATTCACCGCTCGACGGTAGACTCTGGAAACACCATATATTTT.

This clonotype has more than one count but fewer than ten. The chain links TRBV5-1 to TRBJ1-5, with unresolved D. The CDR3 extends over 16 amino acids. Deletions cut 4 bases from V and 4 bases from J, with 18 bases between. Germline CDR1 reads SGHRS; CDR2 reads YFSETQ. The CDR3, as DNA: TGCGCCAGCAGCCCTTTGGGAGGAGGGTTGAATCAGCCCCAGCATTTT. As protein: CASSPLGGGLNQPQHF.

This chain connects TRBV11-2 to TRBJ2-7, with TRBD2 matching over 9 bases. CDR1 is SGHAT, CDR2 FQNNGV, per germline. The V gene end was trimmed by 2 bases and the J gene end by 0 bases; junction bases not matched to a gene: 8. The CDR3 totals 17 residues. The CDR3 here is CASSLTSGLARSYEQYF. DNA for the CDR3: TGTGCCAGCAGCTTAACCTCAGGACTAGCGCGCTCCTACGAGCAGTACTTC.